Each of the 29 T cell receptor beta chains below was sequenced from the same sample in a study of blood T cell repertoires in COVID-19. Assay used: immunoSEQ multiplex PCR; TCRdb lists only in-frame clones, some missing. Counted here are some 51,000 clones, around 88% occurring once; the ten biggest clones make up roughly 1.3%. Sequenced input: peripheral blood. The source of these receptors is a man in his 60s with acute or convalescent COVID-19.

The genes are TRBV9 and TRBJ2-1, with D possibly TRBD2 on 5 matching bases. Trimming stripped 4 bases from V and 6 bases from J, with 14 bases between. This CDR3 spans 14 amino acids. The germline gives CDR1 SGDLS, CDR2 YYNGEE. DNA of the CDR3: TGTGCCAGCAGCCCCCACCGGGAAGTCAATGAGCAGTTCTTC. Amino acid sequence: CASSPHREVNEQFF.

In its sample, this clone was seen a few times. This chain links TRBV5-3 with TRBJ2-2; tentative D call: TRBD2 (5 bases). TRBV5-3 is filed as an ORF, its function uncertain. The CDR3 extends over 13 amino acids. Trimming left V 3 bases short and J 4 bases short, with 7 bases between. CDR3 coding DNA: TGTGCCAGAAGCTCTAGCTTCACCGGGGAGCTGTTTTTT. The encoded protein is CARSSSFTGELFF.

V and J are TRBV6-2 or TRBV6-3 and TRBJ1-2; no clear D. The ends were cut back, 2 bases at V and 7 bases at J, with 5 bases in the middle. Germline V gene lookup returns CDR1 MNHEY and CDR2 SVGEGT. This CDR3 has 11 amino acids. CDR3 residues: CASSYVAGYTF. The DNA of the CDR3 is TGTGCCAGCAGTTACGTGGCTGGCTACACCTTC.

The gene calls are TRBV3-1 (or the pseudogene TRBV3-2) and TRBJ1-2; D remains ambiguous. The CDR3 loop spans 14 amino acids. Germline CDR1 LGHDT, CDR2 YNNKEL (reference sequence). V lost 1 base to trimming and J lost 4 bases, with 10 bases between them. For the CDR3, the DNA is TGTGCCAGCAGCCAAGGGGGAGGTATCTATGGCTACACCTTC. Amino acids: CASSQGGGIYGYTF.

The rearrangement links TRBV27 to TRBJ1-6; D not certain. This CDR3 has 14 amino acids. V was clipped by 3 bases and J by 5 bases, with 8 bases between them. The V gene's germline CDR1 is MNHEY and CDR2 SMNVEV (reference sequence). The CDR3, as DNA: TGTGCCAGCAGTTTTCGCAGGAATAATTCACCCCTCCACTTT. It translates to CASSFRRNNSPLHF.

The V call is TRBV5-1, the J call TRBJ2-1; 7 positions match TRBD2. The CDR3 consists of 15 residues. Per the germline V gene, CDR1 is SGHRS and CDR2 is YFSETQ. Unmatched junction bases numbered 13, after V lost 3 bases and J lost 10 bases. This CDR3 reads CASSSLPGTIYEQFF. The CDR3 bases are TGCGCCAGCAGCTCTCTCCCCGGGACTATTTACGAGCAGTTCTTC.

This chain links TRBV9 with TRBJ1-5, with D uncertain. The CDR3 spans 16 residues. From germline, CDR1 is SGDLS and CDR2 YYNGEE. Trimming took off 0 bases at V and 1 base at J, with 11 bases between the two ends. CDR3 region: CASSVGEGRSNQPQHF. CDR3 nucleotides: TGTGCCAGCAGCGTAGGAGAGGGAAGGAGCAATCAGCCCCAGCATTTT.

The rearrangement links TRBV5-4 to TRBJ2-5; D not resolved. Germline V gene data show CDR1 as SGHNT and CDR2 as YYREEE (reference sequence). The CDR3 is 13 residues long. Trimming took 2 bases from V and 1 from J, leaving 6 bases between them. CDR3 DNA sequence: TGTGCCAGCAGCTTCGCGAGCCAAGAGACCCAGTACTTC. Encoded protein: CASSFASQETQYF.

This sequence joins TRBV6-6 and TRBJ1-1; 7 nucleotides agree with TRBD1. CDR1 is MNHNY and CDR2 is SVGAGI in the germline V gene (reference sequence). Losses at the gene ends were 2 bases for V and 4 bases for J; bases not matched to a gene: 1. This CDR3 contains 13 residues. CDR3 protein: CASSYAGGTEAFF. The CDR3 DNA sequence: TGTGCCAGCAGTTACGCAGGGGGCACTGAAGCTTTCTTT.

The J gene is TRBJ2-3, the V gene TRBV7-2; 10 bases fit TRBD1. Looked up from germline, CDR1 is SGHTA and CDR2 is FQGNSA. V shed 5 bases, J shed 5 bases, and the junction held 10 bases outside the gene matches. The CDR3 extends over 16 amino acids. The CDR3 loop reads CASSPHPTGGIDTQYF. The CDR3, as DNA: TGTGCCAGCAGCCCGCACCCGACAGGGGGCATAGATACGCAGTATTTT. Using reference TRBV7-2 and TRBJ2-3 for the parts outside the CDR3, the full variable domain is GAGVSQSPSNKVTEKGKDVELRCDPISGHTALYWYRQSLGQGLEFLIYFQGNSAPDKSGLPSDRFSAERTGGSVSTLTIQRTQQEDSAVYLCASSPHPTGGIDTQYFGPGTRLTVL.

J is TRBJ2-5 and V is TRBV7-2; D unclear. Germline CDR1 is SGHTA and CDR2 is FQGNSA. CDR3 length equals 15 residues. V lost 4 bases to trimming and J lost 1 base, with 13 bases between them. The CDR3 sequence is CASSSERSGQETQYF. The CDR3 bases are TGTGCCAGCAGCTCAGAACGGTCGGGCCAAGAGACCCAGTACTTC.

The chain has TRBV10-2 and TRBJ2-7; 8 bases match TRBD1. Germline V gene lookup returns CDR1 WSHSY and CDR2 SAAADI. The trim removed 3 bases at V and 2 bases at J, leaving 9 bases unmatched. The CDR3 is made up of 16 amino acids. In DNA, the CDR3 is TGCGCCAGCAGTGAACTCTATGGACAGGGAACCTACGAGCAGTACTTC. Protein product: CASSELYGQGTYEQYF.

This clone was seen more than once but under ten times. This chain links TRBV9 with TRBJ2-7, with 7 bases matching TRBD2. Germline V lookup: CDR1 SGDLS, CDR2 YYNGEE. This CDR3 is 14 amino acids long. J was trimmed by 1 base and V by 7 bases; bases with no gene match: 8. CDR3 region: CASQPQAGSYEQYF. Written as DNA, the CDR3 is TGTGCCAGCCAACCACAAGCGGGATCCTACGAGCAGTACTTC.

The J gene is TRBJ1-4, the V gene TRBV6-2 or TRBV6-3; no firm D call. This CDR3 is built from 18 residues. Per germline, CDR1 MNHEY and CDR2 SVGEGT. The ends were cut back, 2 bases at V and 6 bases at J, with 22 bases in the middle. The CDR3 spells CASSYGDRSRFSDEKLFF. DNA of the CDR3: TGTGCCAGCAGTTACGGTGATCGTTCGCGGTTCTCGGATGAAAAACTGTTTTTT.

In its sample, this clone was seen once. This chain joins TRBV4-1 and TRBJ2-1, with 9 bases fitting TRBD2. The CDR3 runs to 15 residues. The germline V gene has CDR1 MGHRA and CDR2 YSYEKL. V shed 3 bases and J 9 bases; nucleotides not matched to a gene: 9. DNA of the CDR3: TGCGCCAGCAGCCATGAGCCGGGACTAGCCGGTGAGCAGTTCTTC. It codes for CASSHEPGLAGEQFF.

V and J are TRBV6-1 and TRBJ1-2; possible D gene TRBD1, 5 bases. The germline CDR1 and CDR2 sequences are MNHNS and SASEGT. The CDR3 is 14 residues long. With 1 base removed from V and 6 bases from J, the gap between germline ends came to 12 bases. This CDR3 is CASSEDRPGHGYTF. CDR3 nucleotide sequence: TGTGCCAGCAGTGAAGATAGGCCAGGGCATGGCTACACCTTC.

The chain couples TRBV11-2 to TRBJ1-5; tentative D call: TRBD1 (5 bases). CDR1 SGHAT and CDR2 FQNNGV come from the germline V gene. This CDR3 is 15 amino acids long. Trimming took 4 bases from V and 4 from J, leaving 14 bases between them. The CDR3 nucleotides read TGTGCCAGCAGCTATAACGACGGGGGTAATCAGCCCCAGCATTTT. Its translation is CASSYNDGGNQPQHF.

The table lists this clone with a few counts. The chain couples TRBV6-5 to TRBJ1-2, with 7 nucleotides matching TRBD1. J gave up 0 bases and V 2 bases, and 3 bases lay outside the gene matches. The CDR3 is made up of 15 amino acids. Germline V gene data show CDR1 as MNHEY and CDR2 as SVGAGI. CDR3 sequence (DNA): TGTGCCAGCAGTTACGGGACAGACTCTAACTATGGCTACACCTTC. This sequence encodes CASSYGTDSNYGYTF.

The chain links TRBV12-5 to TRBJ2-3; unclear D gene. The CDR3 is 17 residues long. V was pared by 0 bases and J by 2 bases, with 15 bases between. CDR1 is LGHNT and CDR2 is FRNRAP in the germline V gene. CDR3: CASGLVERRGSTDTQYF. The DNA for the CDR3 is TGTGCTAGTGGTTTGGTAGAGCGCCGAGGCTCCACAGATACGCAGTATTTT.

Worth noting for this clone: Other DNA sequences within the sample encode an identical CDR3. The V gene is TRBV6-2 or TRBV6-3, the J gene TRBJ2-5; 9 bases map to TRBD2. CDR1 is MNHEY, CDR2 SVGEGT, per germline. This CDR3 has 15 residues. The ends lost 6 bases at V and 3 bases at J; junction bases unmatched: 8. The CDR3 DNA reads as TGTGCCAGCAGCCCCCCAGGCGGGGGGGAAGAGACCCAGTACTTC. Protein sequence: CASSPPGGGEETQYF.

This chain uses TRBV29-1 with TRBJ2-1; maybe TRBD1 (5 bases). The germline V gene has CDR1 SQVTM and CDR2 ANQGSEA. This CDR3 comprises 16 residues. The V end was cut by 2 bases, the J end by 4 bases, with 18 bases between. CDR3 region: CSVESQGRRRYNEQFF. CDR3 DNA: TGCAGCGTTGAAAGTCAGGGCCGGAGACGATACAATGAGCAGTTCTTC.

Here the CDR3 reads CATSRAAGSYNEQFF. Here the CDR3 DNA reads TGTGCCACCAGCAGAGCAGCGGGTTCCTACAATGAGCAGTTCTTC. This rearrangement joins TRBV15 to TRBJ2-1; possible D gene TRBD2, 6 bases. With 1 base removed from V and 1 base from J, the gap between germline ends came to 8 bases. In germline, CDR1 is LNHNV, CDR2 YYDKDF (reference sequence). The length of the CDR3 is 15 residues.

This rearrangement joins TRBV7-9 to TRBJ1-5, with TRBD1 matching 7 bases. J was trimmed by 7 bases and V by 1 base; bases with no gene match: 10. CDR3 size: 16 residues. CDR1 is SEHNR, CDR2 FQNEAQ, per germline (reference sequence). The CDR3 protein is CASSLEGAFGGQPQHF. The DNA of the CDR3 is TGTGCCAGCAGCTTAGAGGGGGCATTCGGCGGCCAGCCCCAGCATTTT.

The chain employs TRBV6-2 or TRBV6-3 and TRBJ2-3; unclear D gene. V was shortened by 5 bases and J by 2 bases, with 5 bases between the two germline ends. The length of the CDR3 is 12 residues. CDR1 and CDR2 from the germline V gene are MNHEY and SVGEGT. The CDR3 bases are TGTGCCAGCAGTCAGGACACAGATACGCAGTATTTT. Protein sequence: CASSQDTDTQYF.

The rearrangement joins TRBV9 to TRBJ2-1; TRBD2 might be the D (5 bases). From germline, CDR1 is SGDLS and CDR2 YYNGEE. The germline V and J ends were trimmed by 0 bases and 0 bases, with 10 bases remaining between them. The CDR3 sequence is 16 residues long. The CDR3 region is CASSVVSGSSYNEQFF. In DNA, the CDR3 is TGTGCCAGCAGCGTAGTCAGTGGGAGCTCCTACAATGAGCAGTTCTTC.

The CDR3 coding sequence is TGTGCCAGTAGTTTCGGCGACAGGGGGGCGGGAGAGACCCAGTACTTC. Translating it yields CASSFGDRGAGETQYF. The chain is built from TRBV19 and TRBJ2-5; 9 nucleotides align to TRBD1. CDR1 is LNHDA and CDR2 is SQIVND in the germline V gene (reference sequence). This CDR3 spans 16 amino acids. V shed 5 bases and J 4 bases; nucleotides not matched to a gene: 11.

The V call is TRBV7-2, the J call TRBJ1-2; weak D call: TRBD1 (6 bases). The CDR3 spans 14 residues. The germline CDR1 and CDR2 sequences are SGHTA and FQGNSA. The germline V and J ends were trimmed by 5 bases and 8 bases, with 18 bases remaining between them. The CDR3 spells CASSVSRDNAGYTF. The CDR3 coding sequence is TGTGCCAGCAGCGTTTCCCGGGACAACGCGGGCTACACCTTC.

The chain combines TRBV7-9 with TRBJ1-2, with 7 bases aligning to TRBD1. CDR3 size: 14 residues. Trimming took 2 bases from V and 0 from J; bases not matched to a gene: 0. Germline values: CDR1 SEHNR, CDR2 FQNEAQ (reference sequence). CDR3 protein: CASSLQGANYGYTF. CDR3 bases: TGTGCCAGCAGCTTACAGGGGGCTAACTATGGCTACACCTTC.

The V gene is TRBV7-3, the J gene TRBJ2-1, with 10 bases that match TRBD1. The germline CDR1 and CDR2 sequences are SGHTA and FQGTGA. The junction had 2 bases not matched to a gene; V was cut back by 5 bases and J by 1 base. This CDR3 contains 15 residues. The CDR3 loop reads CASSVDRGSYNEQFF. CDR3 DNA sequence: TGTGCCAGCAGCGTGGACAGGGGGTCCTACAATGAGCAGTTCTTC. Full variable domain (rest looked up from reference TRBV7-3 and TRBJ2-1): GAGVSQTPSNKVTEKGKYVELRCDPISGHTALYWYRQSLGQGPEFLIYFQGTGAADDSGLPNDRFFAVRPEGSVSTLKIQRTERGDSAVYLCASSVDRGSYNEQFFGPGTRLTVL.